The T cell receptor (beta chain) described here comes from a study of beta chain features in type 1 diabetes. Study in general: Sorted cell examination encompassed roughly 110 million cells across all samples.

Regarding this clone: Antigen: not known.

The whole isolated RNA underwent reverse transcription, so sequencing captured expressed TCRB transcripts. Sequencing of naive, central memory and regulatory T cell samples gave an average of about 3.57 million reads. Clones were read by immunoSEQ multiplex PCR, and TCRdb kept only the in-frame ones, dropping some. The sample records approximately 130,000 clones, around 15% being singletons. Findings and limits, study-wide: Because the template was cDNA, high-expressing cells might be over-represented. People with Type 1 diabetes carried modestly yet significantly shorter TCRB CDR3s in all four CD4+ subsets.

The CDR3 has 11 residues. Germline V lookup: CDR1 SGHDT, CDR2 YYEEEE. V lost 2 bases to trimming and J lost 5 bases, with 4 bases between them. This receptor was obtained from a man aged 18-30 years with type 1 diabetes. The rearrangement joins TRBV5-6 to TRBJ1-1; no reliable D call. The source material was central memory CD4+ T cells from blood. The CDR3 DNA follows: TGTGCCAGCAGCTTCCGGACTGAAGCTTTCTTT. Its translation is CASSFRTEAFF.